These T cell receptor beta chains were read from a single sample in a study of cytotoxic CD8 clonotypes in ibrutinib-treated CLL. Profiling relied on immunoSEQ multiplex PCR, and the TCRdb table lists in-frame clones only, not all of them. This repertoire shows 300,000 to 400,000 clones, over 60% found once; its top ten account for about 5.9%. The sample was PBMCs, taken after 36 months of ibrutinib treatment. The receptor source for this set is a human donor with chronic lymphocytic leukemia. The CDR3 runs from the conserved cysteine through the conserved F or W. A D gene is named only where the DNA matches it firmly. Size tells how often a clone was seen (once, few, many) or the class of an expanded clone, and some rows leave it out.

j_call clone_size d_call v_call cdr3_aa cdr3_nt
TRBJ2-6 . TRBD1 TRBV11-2 CASSPYGQGIISGANVLTF TGTGCCAGCAGCCCCTACGGACAGGGTATAATATCTGGGGCCAACGTCCTGACTTTC
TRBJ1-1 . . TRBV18 CASSPLAGPNTEAFF TGTGCCAGCTCACCACTGGCAGGACCGAACACTGAAGCTTTCTTT
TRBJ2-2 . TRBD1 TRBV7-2 CASSRPGGAGELFF TGTGCCAGCAGCCGCCCAGGGGGCGCCGGGGAGCTGTTTTTT
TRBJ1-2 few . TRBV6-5 CASNSWGAGGYTF TGTGCCAGCAATTCTTGGGGAGCTGGGGGCTACACCTTC
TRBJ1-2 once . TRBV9 CASSARTEPTRYTF TGTGCCAGCAGCGCCCGGACGGAACCTACGAGGTACACCTTC
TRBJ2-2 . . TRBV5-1 CASSPDSTGELFF TGCGCCAGCAGCCCGGACAGCACCGGGGAGCTGTTTTTT
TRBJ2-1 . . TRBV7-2 CASSSFSGGGSEQFF TGTGCCAGCAGCTCATTTAGCGGAGGGGGGAGTGAGCAGTTCTTC
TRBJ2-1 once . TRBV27 CASSRDPEAHNEQFF TGTGCCAGCAGTCGGGACCCGGAGGCGCACAATGAGCAGTTCTTC
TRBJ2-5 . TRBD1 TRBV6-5 CASRTGTGDETQYF TGTGCCAGCAGAACCGGGACAGGGGATGAGACCCAGTACTTC
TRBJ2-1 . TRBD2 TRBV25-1 CASSEYGLAANEQFF TGTGCCAGCAGTGAATACGGACTAGCGGCTAATGAGCAGTTCTTC
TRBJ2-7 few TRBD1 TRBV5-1 CASSHRDSSYEQYF TGCGCCAGCAGCCACCGGGACAGTTCCTACGAGCAGTACTTC
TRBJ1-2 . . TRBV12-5 CASGPTRTDFGGYTF TGTGCTAGTGGTCCAACCCGGACGGATTTTGGGGGCTACACCTTC
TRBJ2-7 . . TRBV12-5 CASGLVPPSYEQYF TGTGCTAGTGGTTTGGTCCCGCCCTCCTACGAGCAGTACTTC
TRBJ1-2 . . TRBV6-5 CASRPPTGVGGYTF TGTGCCAGCAGGCCCCCGACGGGGGTGGGTGGCTACACCTTC
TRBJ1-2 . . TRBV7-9 CASSLPADYGYTF TGTGCCAGCAGCTTACCGGCAGACTATGGCTACACCTTC
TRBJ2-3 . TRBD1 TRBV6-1 CASSHRGESTQYF TGTGCCAGCAGTCACAGGGGGGAGAGTACGCAGTATTTT
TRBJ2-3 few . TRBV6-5 CASSYHGADTQYF TGTGCCAGCAGTTACCACGGGGCAGATACGCAGTATTTT
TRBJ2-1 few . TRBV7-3 CASSLGMGNEQFF TGTGCCAGCAGCTTAGGGATGGGCAATGAGCAGTTCTTC
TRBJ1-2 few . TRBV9 CASNCSAEGTRGYGYTF TGTGCCAGCAATTGCTCAGCGGAAGGGACCAGGGGCTATGGCTACACCTTC
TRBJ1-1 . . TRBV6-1 CASKGGNFPEAFF TGTGCCAGCAAGGGGGGGAATTTCCCTGAAGCTTTCTTT
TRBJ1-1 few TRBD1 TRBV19 CASSIAGGKLAFF TGTGCCAGTAGTATTGCAGGGGGCAAGCTAGCTTTCTTT
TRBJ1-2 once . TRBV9 CASSVDVRADYGYTF TGTGCCAGCAGCGTAGATGTCAGGGCCGACTATGGCTACACCTTC
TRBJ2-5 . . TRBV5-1 CASSLDLGRQETQYF TGCGCCAGCAGCTTGGATTTGGGACGGCAAGAGACCCAGTACTTC
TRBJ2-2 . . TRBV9 CASSVSGRERPIGELFF TGTGCCAGCAGCGTATCGGGACGGGAGAGGCCGATCGGGGAGCTGTTTTTT
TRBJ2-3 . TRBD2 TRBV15 CATSKREGPADTQYF TGTGCCACCAGCAAGCGGGAGGGCCCGGCCGATACGCAGTATTTT
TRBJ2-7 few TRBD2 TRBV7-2 CASRSGLDYEQYF TGTGCCAGCAGATCGGGACTAGACTACGAGCAGTACTTC
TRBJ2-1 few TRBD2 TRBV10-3 CAISGTSGHNEQFF TGTGCCATCAGTGGGACTAGCGGGCACAATGAGCAGTTCTTC
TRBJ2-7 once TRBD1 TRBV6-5 CASSYVGTGAEQYF TGTGCCAGCAGTTACGTGGGGACAGGGGCTGAGCAGTACTTC
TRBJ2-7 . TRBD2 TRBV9 CASSAGGTSAYEQYF TGTGCCAGCAGCGCCGGGGGGACTAGCGCTTACGAGCAGTACTTC
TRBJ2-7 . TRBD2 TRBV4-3 CASSQGTSGPYEQYF TGCGCCAGCAGCCAAGGGACTAGCGGGCCCTACGAGCAGTACTTC
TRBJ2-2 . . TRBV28 CASSPTSSSAGELFF TGTGCCAGCAGCCCCACTAGTTCCTCGGCCGGGGAGCTGTTTTTT
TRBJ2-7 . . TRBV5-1 CASSLVGTDYEQYF TGCGCCAGCAGCTTGGTTGGGACTGACTACGAGCAGTACTTC
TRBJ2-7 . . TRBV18 CASSPTDTREQYF TGTGCCAGCTCACCGACAGATACGAGGGAGCAGTACTTC
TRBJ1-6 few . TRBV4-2 CASSQGGLQGSPLHF TGTGCCAGCAGCCAAGGGGGACTTCAGGGTTCACCCCTCCACTTT
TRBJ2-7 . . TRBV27 CASSPEAQGRYEQYF TGTGCCAGCAGCCCGGAAGCGCAGGGTCGTTACGAGCAGTACTTC
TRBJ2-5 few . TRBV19 CASSIVSSERETQYF TGTGCCAGTAGTATTGTGTCTAGCGAGAGAGAGACCCAGTACTTC
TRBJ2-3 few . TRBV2 CASSESGPLGLPRLDTQYF TGTGCCAGCAGTGAATCGGGCCCCCTAGGCCTCCCCCGGTTGGATACGCAGTATTTT